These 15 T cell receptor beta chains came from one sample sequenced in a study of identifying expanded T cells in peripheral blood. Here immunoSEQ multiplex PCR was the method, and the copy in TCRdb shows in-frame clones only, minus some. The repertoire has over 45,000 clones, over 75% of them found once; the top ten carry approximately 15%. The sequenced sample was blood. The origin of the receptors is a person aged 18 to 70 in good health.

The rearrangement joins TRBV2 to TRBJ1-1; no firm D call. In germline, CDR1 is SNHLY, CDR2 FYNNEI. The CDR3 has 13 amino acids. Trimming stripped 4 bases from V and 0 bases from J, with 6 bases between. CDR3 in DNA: TGTGCCAGCAGTGTCTCCTTGAACACTGAAGCTTTCTTT. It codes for CASSVSLNTEAFF. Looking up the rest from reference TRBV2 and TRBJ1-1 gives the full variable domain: EPEVTQTPSHQVTQMGQEVILRCVPISNHLYFYWYRQILGQKVEFLVSFYNNEISEKSEIFDDQFSVERPDGSNFTLKIRSTKLEDSAMYFCASSVSLNTEAFFGQGTRLTVV.

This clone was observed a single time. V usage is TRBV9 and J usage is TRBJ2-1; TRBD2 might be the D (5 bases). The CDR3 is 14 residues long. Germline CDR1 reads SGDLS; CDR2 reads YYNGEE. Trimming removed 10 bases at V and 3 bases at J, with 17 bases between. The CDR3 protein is CASSSGGDYNEQFF. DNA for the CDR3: TGTGCCTCTTCCAGCGGAGGTGACTACAATGAGCAGTTCTTC.

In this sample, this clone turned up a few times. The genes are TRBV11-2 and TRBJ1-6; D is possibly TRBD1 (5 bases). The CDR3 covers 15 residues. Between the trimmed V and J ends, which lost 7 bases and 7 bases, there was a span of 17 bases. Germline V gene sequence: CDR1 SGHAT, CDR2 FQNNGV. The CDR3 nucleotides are TGTGCCAGCACCCAGTTCATGACAGCGAATTCACCCCTCCACTTT. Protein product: CASTQFMTANSPLHF.

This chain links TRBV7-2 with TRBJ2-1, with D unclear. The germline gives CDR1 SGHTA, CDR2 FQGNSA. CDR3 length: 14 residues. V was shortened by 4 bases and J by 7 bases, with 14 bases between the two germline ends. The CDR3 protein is CASSSTALVNEQFF. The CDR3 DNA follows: TGTGCCAGCAGCTCAACGGCTTTAGTGAATGAGCAGTTCTTC. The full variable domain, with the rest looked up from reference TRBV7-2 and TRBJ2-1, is GAGVSQSPSNKVTEKGKDVELRCDPISGHTALYWYRQSLGQGLEFLIYFQGNSAPDKSGLPSDRFSAERTGGSVSTLTIQRTQQEDSAVYLCASSSTALVNEQFFGPGTRLTVL.

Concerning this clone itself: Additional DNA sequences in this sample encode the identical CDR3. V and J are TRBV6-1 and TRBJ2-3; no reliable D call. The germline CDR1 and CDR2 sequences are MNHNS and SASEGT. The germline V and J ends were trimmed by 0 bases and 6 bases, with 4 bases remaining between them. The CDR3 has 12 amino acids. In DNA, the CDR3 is TGTGCCAGCAGTGAAGCAGGGGATACGCAGTATTTT. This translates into CASSEAGDTQYF.

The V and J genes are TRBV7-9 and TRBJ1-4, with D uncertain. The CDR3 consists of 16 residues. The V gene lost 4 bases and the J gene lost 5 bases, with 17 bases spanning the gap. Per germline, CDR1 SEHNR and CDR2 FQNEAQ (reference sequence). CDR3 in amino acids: CASSYVGTDPNEKLFF. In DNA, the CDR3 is TGTGCCAGCAGCTATGTAGGAACGGATCCAAATGAAAAACTGTTTTTT.

The CDR3 region has the DNA TGTGCCAGCAGCTTAGGGTCTAGCGGGGGAAATGAGCAGTTCTTC. It specifies CASSLGSSGGNEQFF. The chain carries TRBV7-8 and TRBJ2-1; TRBD2 aligns across 10 bases. J gave up 7 bases and V 1 base, and 4 bases lay outside the gene matches. CDR3 length: 15 amino acids. CDR1 and CDR2 (germline): SGHVS, FQNEAQ.

The CDR3 sequence: CASSLVGTTNYGYTF. In DNA, the CDR3 is TGTGCCAGCAGCTTAGTGGGCACTACTAACTATGGCTACACCTTC. The chain joins TRBV7-8 to TRBJ1-2; no clear D gene. V was trimmed by 1 base and J by 0 bases, leaving 9 bases between them. Germline V lookup: CDR1 SGHVS, CDR2 FQNEAQ. CDR3 length equals 15 residues.

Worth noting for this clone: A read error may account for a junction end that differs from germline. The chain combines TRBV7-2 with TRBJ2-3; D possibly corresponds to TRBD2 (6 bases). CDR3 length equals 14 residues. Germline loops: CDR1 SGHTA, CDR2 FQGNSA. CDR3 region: CASNLREIGNTQYF. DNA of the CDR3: TGTGCCAGCAACTTACGGGAGATCGGGAATACGCAGTATTTT.

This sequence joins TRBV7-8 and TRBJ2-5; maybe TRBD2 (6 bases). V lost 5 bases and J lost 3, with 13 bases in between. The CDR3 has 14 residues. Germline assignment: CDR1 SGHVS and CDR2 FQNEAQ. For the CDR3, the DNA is TGTGCCAGCAGCCGAAATACGGGAGAAGAGACCCAGTACTTC. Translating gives CASSRNTGEETQYF. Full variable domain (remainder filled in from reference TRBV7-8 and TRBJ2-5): GAGVSQSPRYKVAKRGQDVALRCDPISGHVSLFWYQQALGQGPEFLTYFQNEAQLDKSGLPSDRFFAERPEGSVSTLKIQRTQQEDSAVYLCASSRNTGEETQYFGPGTRLLVL.

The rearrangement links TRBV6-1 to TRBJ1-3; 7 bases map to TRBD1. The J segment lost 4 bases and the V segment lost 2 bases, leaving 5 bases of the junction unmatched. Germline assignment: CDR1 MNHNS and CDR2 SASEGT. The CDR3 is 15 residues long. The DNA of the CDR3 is TGTGCCAGCAGTGAACCTCACAGGGGAGGAAACACCATATATTTT. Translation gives CASSEPHRGGNTIYF.

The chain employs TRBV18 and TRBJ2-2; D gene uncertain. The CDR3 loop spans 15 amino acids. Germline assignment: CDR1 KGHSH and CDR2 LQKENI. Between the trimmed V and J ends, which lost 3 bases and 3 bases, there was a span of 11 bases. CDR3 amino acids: CASSPRQLDTGELFF. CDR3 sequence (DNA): TGTGCCAGCTCACCGCGGCAGTTGGACACCGGGGAGCTGTTTTTT.

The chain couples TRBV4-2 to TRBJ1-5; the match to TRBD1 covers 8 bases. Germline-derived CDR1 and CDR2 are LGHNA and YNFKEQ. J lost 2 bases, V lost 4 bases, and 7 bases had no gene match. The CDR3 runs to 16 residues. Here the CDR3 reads CASSPGTGVGNQPQHF. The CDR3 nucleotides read TGTGCCAGCAGCCCTGGGACAGGCGTCGGCAATCAGCCCCAGCATTTT.

This CDR3 is CASSRGLVYSEAFF. The DNA of the CDR3 is TGTGCCAGCAGCCGGGGGCTGGTGTACTCTGAAGCTTTCTTT. The V and J genes are TRBV7-2 and TRBJ1-1; D might be TRBD1 (6 bases). V gave up 5 bases and J gave up 6 bases, with 16 bases separating them. Germline-derived CDR1 and CDR2 are SGHTA and FQGNSA. This CDR3 is 14 amino acids long. Using reference TRBV7-2 and TRBJ1-1 for the parts outside the CDR3, the full variable domain is GAGVSQSPSNKVTEKGKDVELRCDPISGHTALYWYRQSLGQGLEFLIYFQGNSAPDKSGLPSDRFSAERTGGSVSTLTIQRTQQEDSAVYLCASSRGLVYSEAFFGQGTRLTVV.

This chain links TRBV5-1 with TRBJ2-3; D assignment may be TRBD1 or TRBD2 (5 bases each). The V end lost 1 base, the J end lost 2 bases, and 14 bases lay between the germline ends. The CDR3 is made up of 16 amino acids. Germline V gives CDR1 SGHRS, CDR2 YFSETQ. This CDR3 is CASSLLGHGLTDTQYF. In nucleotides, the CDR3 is TGCGCCAGCAGCTTGCTAGGACACGGACTCACAGATACGCAGTATTTT.